This TCR beta chain was observed in a study of T cells in Graves' hyperthyroidism and ophthalmopathy. Study-level results: The blood repertoire included most of the expanded thyroid clonotypes above 0.001. The model's output predicted ophthalmopathy at a median of about 6.5 months prior to onset.

Amplified TCR beta CDR3 regions derived from RNA transcripts. The HTBI primer set served for first-round RT-PCR of the TCR CDR3. TCRdb reanalysed the multiplex PCR reads using MiXCR and keeps one entry per CDR3 protein. This table has 500,000 to 650,000 distinct CDR3 sequences, around 13% appearing once. Fresh 10 ml peripheral blood yielded PBMCs. Germline V lookup: CDR1 GTSNPN, CDR2 SVGIG (reference sequence). V gave up 3 bases and J gave up 1 base, with 17 bases separating them. The CDR3 covers 16 residues. The table lists this clonotype with a few counts. Its antigen is undetermined. The chain has TRBV30 and TRBJ2-3; D is perhaps TRBD2 (6 bases). The material sequenced was blood. This TCR was recovered from a middle-aged woman with Graves' hyperthyroidism. The DNA of the CDR3 is TGTGCCTGGAGCCATCCCGGAGGGATTCGCACAGATACGCAGTATTTT. This encodes CAWSHPGGIRTDTQYF.